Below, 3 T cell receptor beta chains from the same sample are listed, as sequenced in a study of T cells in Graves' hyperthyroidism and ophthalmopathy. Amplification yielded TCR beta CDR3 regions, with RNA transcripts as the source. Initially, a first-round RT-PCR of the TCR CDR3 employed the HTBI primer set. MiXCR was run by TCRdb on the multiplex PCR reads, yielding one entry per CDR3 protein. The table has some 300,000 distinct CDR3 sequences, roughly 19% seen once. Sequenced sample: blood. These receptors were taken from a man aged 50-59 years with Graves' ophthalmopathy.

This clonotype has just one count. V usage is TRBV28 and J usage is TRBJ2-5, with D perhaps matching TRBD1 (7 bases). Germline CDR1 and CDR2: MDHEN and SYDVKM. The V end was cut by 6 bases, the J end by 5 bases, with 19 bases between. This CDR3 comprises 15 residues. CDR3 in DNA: TGTGCCAGCAGACATCAGGGGGGAACACATGAGACCCAGTACTTC. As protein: CASRHQGGTHETQYF.

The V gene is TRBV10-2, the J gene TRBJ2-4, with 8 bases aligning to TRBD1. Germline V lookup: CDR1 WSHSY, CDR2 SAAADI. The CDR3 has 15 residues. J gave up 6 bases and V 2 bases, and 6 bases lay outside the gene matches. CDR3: CASSEGQGARNIQYF. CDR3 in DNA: TGCGCCAGCAGTGAGGGACAGGGTGCGAGAAACATTCAGTACTTC.

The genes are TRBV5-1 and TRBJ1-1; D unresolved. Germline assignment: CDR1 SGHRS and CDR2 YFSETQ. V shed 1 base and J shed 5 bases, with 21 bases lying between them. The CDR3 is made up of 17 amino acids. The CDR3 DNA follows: TGCGCCAGCAGCTTGAAGGGAACACTGATCCAAGGAACTGAAGCTTTCTTT. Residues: CASSLKGTLIQGTEAFF.